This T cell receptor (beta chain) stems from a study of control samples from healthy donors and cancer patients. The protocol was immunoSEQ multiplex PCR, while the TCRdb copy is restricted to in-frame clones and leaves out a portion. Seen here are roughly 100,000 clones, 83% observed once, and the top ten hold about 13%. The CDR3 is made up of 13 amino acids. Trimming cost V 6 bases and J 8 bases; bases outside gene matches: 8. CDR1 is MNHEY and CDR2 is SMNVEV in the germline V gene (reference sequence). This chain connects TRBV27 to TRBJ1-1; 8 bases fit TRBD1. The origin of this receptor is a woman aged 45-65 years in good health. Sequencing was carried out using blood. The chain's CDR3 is CASREQGESEAFF. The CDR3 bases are TGTGCCAGCAGGGAACAGGGGGAGTCAGAAGCTTTCTTT.